These 5 T cell receptor beta chains were sequenced from one sample in a study of blood T cell repertoires in COVID-19. TCRdb's table, derived via immunoSEQ multiplex PCR, lists solely in-frame clones and lacks some. The table shows around 80,000 clones, with 84% occurring only once. The sample was peripheral blood. The origin of the receptors is a human donor in a cohort sampled during active COVID-19.

V is TRBV5-1 and J is TRBJ1-2; TRBD1 agrees at 12 bases. J lost 5 bases, V lost 0 bases, and 5 bases had no gene match. The CDR3 is 16 amino acids. Germline values: CDR1 SGHRS, CDR2 YFSETQ. The CDR3 DNA reads as TGCGCCAGCAGCTTGGGTTTGGGACAGGGGGCGTATGGCTACACCTTC. It encodes CASSLGLGQGAYGYTF. The full variable domain, completed using reference TRBV5-1 and TRBJ1-2, is KAGVTQTPRYLIKTRGQQVTLSCSPISGHRSVSWYQQTPGQGLQFLFEYFSETQRNKGNFPGRFSGRQFSNSRSEMNVSTLELGDSALYLCASSLGLGQGAYGYTFGSGTRLTVV.

The gene calls are TRBV18 and TRBJ2-6, with TRBD1 matching 7 bases. The germline gives CDR1 KGHSH, CDR2 LQKENI. The junction had 5 bases not matched to a gene; V was cut back by 4 bases and J by 2 bases. The CDR3 totals 16 residues. CDR3 sequence reads: CASSRNRGTGANVLTF. CDR3 bases: TGTGCCAGCTCACGAAACAGGGGAACTGGGGCCAACGTCCTGACTTTC.

V is TRBV6-5 and J is TRBJ2-7; tentatively, D is TRBD1 (6 bases). This CDR3 has 15 residues. Trimming stripped 0 bases from V and 5 bases from J, with 14 bases between. The germline gives CDR1 MNHEY, CDR2 SVGAGI. DNA for the CDR3: TGTGCCAGCAGTTACTCGATTTGGGACAAAAACGAGCAGTACTTC. Translating gives CASSYSIWDKNEQYF.

The chain joins TRBV5-1 to TRBJ1-4; D perhaps matches TRBD1 (6 bases). Germline V gene lookup returns CDR1 SGHRS and CDR2 YFSETQ. There are 14 residues in the CDR3. The V gene lost 4 bases and the J gene lost 4 bases, with 11 bases spanning the gap. The chain's CDR3 is CASSPDSVNEKLFF. CDR3 nucleotides: TGCGCCAGCAGCCCGGACAGCGTTAATGAAAAACTGTTTTTT.

The gene calls are TRBV19 and TRBJ1-4; TRBD1 matches at 10 bases. CDR1 LNHDA and CDR2 SQIVND come from the germline V gene (reference sequence). The CDR3 length is 14 residues. V was pared by 6 bases and J by 3 bases, with 1 base of the junction left unmatched. Here the CDR3 reads CASSGQGANEKLFF. DNA for the CDR3: TGTGCCAGTAGCGGACAGGGGGCTAATGAAAAACTGTTTTTT.